This TCR beta chain was captured in a study of coeliac disease (dated by TCRdb to between 2021 and 2024). About the investigation overall: Because high-resolution HLA typing was not available, biased TRBV7-2 usage was queried as a proof of principle. Small intestinal lymphocyte fractions from coeliac and non-coeliac patients were analysed in the study using next-generation sequencing of rearranged TRB and TRG CDR3 regions. The study was aimed at characterising TR repertoires of small intestinal T cells in active, refractory type I and gluten-free-diet-treated coeliac disease. The full study included around 30 patients: around 22 with serologically confirmed coeliac disease and 8 controls with non-small intestinal disorders. Samples from around 28 subjects were successfully TRB sequenced, and these included around 22 paired samples of bulk unsorted intraepithelial and lamina propria cells. Results the study describes overall, beyond this receptor: Published gliadin-specific TRB sequences turned up in about 45% of the 18 coeliac lamina propria samples, compared with only 1 of 6 controls. The separation of intraepithelial from lamina propria cells did not yield high-purity fractions, so cross-contamination between compartments was possible. The authors considered the approach unsuitable for unbiased detection of gliadin-specific T cells, which are scarce and rarely shared between patients. TRB repertoires were largely private; most amino acid sequences were unique to one sample, and V-gene usage did not differ significantly by disease group. Lower clonality than in controls was observed in the TRB and TRG repertoires of active coeliac intraepithelial and lamina propria samples, suggesting that diverse T cells were recruited.

To prepare the library, the immunoSEQ multiplex PCR assay was applied. The TR loci were subjected to amplification by multiplexed PCR, for which V gene segments served as targets of the forward primers and J gene segments as targets of the reverse primers. The amplified CDR3 regions were sequenced using the Illumina HiSeq System. On the study's bioinformatics: To strip out PCR and sequencing errors and collapse the data into unique sequences, a nearest-neighbour algorithm merged closely related reads. Two measures summarised the repertoires: clonality, and T cell density, defined as TR molecules per amount of genomic DNA input. Public TRs were defined as CDR3 amino acid sequences in at least 80% of unsorted samples, then tested for differential abundance between coeliac and control samples. Every lamina propria sample was searched for matches to a list of roughly 220 published gliadin-specific TRB sequences. Differences in clonality and density between disease groups were tested by Kruskal-Wallis tests, followed by Dunn post-tests. TCRdb took this table from immuneACCESS and kept in-frame rearrangements with V and J called. Such tables lack part of the clones; where checked against another copy, unresolved V genes explain under half of the gap, and the rest is unexplained. That table is the source of V, J and clone size, and D and trimming were worked out from the DNA. In all, the sample holds approximately 2,500 clones, and roughly 77% of those were seen once. The ten largest clones add up to 12% to 15% of the sample.

Aliquots of over 450,000 cells were frozen in DMSO/FBS in liquid nitrogen, and one aliquot per fraction was used for sequencing. Every one of the 30 patients in the study had endoscopy and a small intestinal biopsy. Lamina propria cells were released by collagenase digestion of the biopsy tissue remaining after intraepithelial cell isolation. Genomic DNA was extracted from frozen unsorted cell fractions using the Qiagen DNeasy blood extraction kit. V is cut by 5 bases and J by 1 base, and the space between the germline ends is 16 bases. The CDR3 runs 16 residues from the cysteine to the phenylalanine. Here the CDR3 DNA is all that survives: 48 bases in frame from base 1. The germline V gene supplies CDR1 SGHRS and CDR2 YFSETQ. In the case of this clone: Its antigen has not been determined. Per-base qualities were not stored, and no clone one base away is much larger.

The clonotype comes from a human donor without celiac disease. This receptor chain uses TRBV5-1 and TRBJ2-1; a weak D assignment points to TRBD2 (6 bases agree). Sequenced: lymphocytes from the gut lamina propria. Read against the paper, the sample's cell subset or site label means: lamina propria cell (LPC) fraction of small intestinal biopsy. In nucleotide form, the sequence is TGCGCCAGCAGGGGGGGTTCGGCAGCTTCCTACAATGAGCAGTTCTTC. The resulting protein is CASRGGSAASYNEQFF. Beyond the CDR3, the reference TRBV5-1 and TRBJ2-1 genes provide the residues; the full variable domain reads: KAGVTQTPRYLIKTRGQQVTLSCSPISGHRSVSWYQQTPGQGLQFLFEYFSETQRNKGNFPGRFSGRQFSNSRSEMNVSTLELGDSALYLCASRGGSAASYNEQFFGPGTRLTVL.